Listed below are T cell receptor beta chains from one sample, sequenced in a study of control samples from healthy donors and cancer patients. The table came from immunoSEQ multiplex PCR; TCRdb's copy has only in-frame clones and leaves some out. The sample holds fewer than 300,000 clones, roughly 87% seen once. Sequencing used PBMCs. These receptors came from a woman aged 55-70 years with lung cancer. Each CDR3 is given with its conserved first and last residue. A D gene is named only where the DNA matches it firmly. Size is omitted from some rows. Given values are once, few, many or a class for expanded clones.

j_gene	v_gene	abundance	d_gene	CDR3nt	CDR3aa
TRBJ1-5	TRBV12-3/TRBV12-4	few	.	TGTGCCAGCACTCCACAGTCGGGGCAGCCCCAGCATTTT	CASTPQSGQPQHF
TRBJ1-1	TRBV18	.	.	TGTGCCAGCTCACCCTTAGACAGCTACACTGAAGCTTTCTTT	CASSPLDSYTEAFF
TRBJ1-1	TRBV11-1	once	.	TGTGCCAGCAGCCGATCGACGTCGGGGCAAGAAGCTTTCTTT	CASSRSTSGQEAFF
TRBJ2-3	TRBV7-2	.	.	TGTGCCAGCAGCCGGGCCGAGACCGGAGTCGGTACGCAGTATTTT	CASSRAETGVGTQYF
TRBJ2-3	TRBV5-1	few	.	TGCGCCAGCAGCTTTTCAGGGACCAGCACAGATACGCAGTATTTT	CASSFSGTSTDTQYF
TRBJ1-6	TRBV7-2	once	.	TGTGCCAGCAGCTTAGACGCCGGTATAAATTCACCCCTCCACTTT	CASSLDAGINSPLHF
TRBJ2-7	TRBV7-6	.	.	TGTGCCAGCAGCTTAGCGGCAGTAGGTCCCGAAGGCTACGAGCAGTACTTC	CASSLAAVGPEGYEQYF
TRBJ2-7	TRBV18	.	.	TGTGCCAGCTCACCACTAGCAAGCTCCTACGAGCAGTACTTC	CASSPLASSYEQYF
TRBJ2-1	TRBV6-5	.	TRBD1	TGTGCCAGCAGTTACCTGGGACAGGGCTATGAGCAGTTCTTC	CASSYLGQGYEQFF
TRBJ2-7	TRBV6-5	.	.	TGTGCCAGCAGTTACAATCTAGCGTCCTACGAGCAGTACTTC	CASSYNLASYEQYF